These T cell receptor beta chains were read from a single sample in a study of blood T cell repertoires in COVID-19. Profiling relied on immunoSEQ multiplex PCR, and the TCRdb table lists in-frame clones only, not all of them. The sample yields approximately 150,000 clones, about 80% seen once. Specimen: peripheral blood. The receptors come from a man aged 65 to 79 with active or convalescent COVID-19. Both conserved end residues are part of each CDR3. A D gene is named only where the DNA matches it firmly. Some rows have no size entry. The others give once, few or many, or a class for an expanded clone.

cdr3_aa: CASSWGTGAYEQYF
cdr3_nt: TGTGCCAGCAGCTGGGGGACAGGGGCCTACGAGCAGTACTTC
v_call: TRBV5-5
d_call: TRBD1
clone_size: NA
j_call: TRBJ2-7

cdr3_aa: CASSFLGGVYNSPLHF
cdr3_nt: TGTGCCAGCAGTTTCCTCGGGGGGGTCTATAATTCACCCCTCCACTTT
v_call: TRBV27
d_call: NA
clone_size: NA
j_call: TRBJ1-6

cdr3_aa: CASSPQRAGTSPDTQYF
cdr3_nt: TGTGCCAGCAGCCCGCAACGAGCGGGGACATCTCCCGATACGCAGTATTTT
v_call: TRBV7-9
d_call: NA
clone_size: NA
j_call: TRBJ2-3

cdr3_aa: CSVEVPGLGQPQHF
cdr3_nt: TGCAGCGTTGAAGTCCCAGGGCTGGGGCAGCCCCAGCATTTT
v_call: TRBV29-1
d_call: NA
clone_size: NA
j_call: TRBJ1-5

cdr3_aa: CASTARHTGELFF
cdr3_nt: TGTGCCAGCACCGCCAGGCACACCGGGGAGCTGTTTTTT
v_call: TRBV28
d_call: NA
clone_size: NA
j_call: TRBJ2-2

cdr3_aa: CASSLATGGGLSEQYF
cdr3_nt: TGTGCCAGCAGCTTGGCCACAGGGGGGGGACTGAGCGAGCAGTACTTC
v_call: TRBV7-6
d_call: NA
clone_size: NA
j_call: TRBJ2-7

cdr3_aa: CASSPQDRGGAYEQYF
cdr3_nt: TGTGCCAGCAGCCCCCAAGACAGGGGGGGAGCCTACGAGCAGTACTTC
v_call: TRBV11-2
d_call: TRBD1
clone_size: few
j_call: TRBJ2-7

cdr3_aa: CASSPQASSNTGELFF
cdr3_nt: TGTGCCAGCAGCCCCCAGGCCTCATCGAACACCGGGGAGCTGTTTTTT
v_call: TRBV7-6
d_call: NA
clone_size: NA
j_call: TRBJ2-2

cdr3_aa: CASSPTVNYGYTF
cdr3_nt: TGTGCCAGCAGCCCGACAGTTAACTATGGCTACACCTTC
v_call: TRBV6-5
d_call: NA
clone_size: NA
j_call: TRBJ1-2

cdr3_aa: CASSLEGTSGSYNEQFF
cdr3_nt: TGTGCCAGCAGCTTAGAAGGGACTAGCGGGTCCTACAATGAGCAGTTCTTC
v_call: TRBV11-2
d_call: TRBD2
clone_size: NA
j_call: TRBJ2-1

cdr3_aa: CASSQAPGGQGYEQYF
cdr3_nt: TGCGCCAGCAGCCAAGCACCGGGGGGACAAGGCTACGAGCAGTACTTC
v_call: TRBV4-3
d_call: NA
clone_size: NA
j_call: TRBJ2-7

cdr3_aa: CASSVQGGEQYF
cdr3_nt: TGTGCCAGCAGCGTCCAGGGTGGCGAGCAGTACTTC
v_call: TRBV9
d_call: NA
clone_size: NA
j_call: TRBJ2-7

cdr3_aa: CASSSRTSGYTDTQYF
cdr3_nt: TGTGCCAGCAGCTCACGGACTAGCGGATACACAGATACGCAGTATTTT
v_call: TRBV11-3
d_call: TRBD2
clone_size: NA
j_call: TRBJ2-3

cdr3_aa: CASSMSRTGMRNIQYF
cdr3_nt: TGTGCCAGCAGTATGTCCCGGACAGGGATGAGGAACATTCAGTACTTC
v_call: TRBV27
d_call: TRBD1
clone_size: NA
j_call: TRBJ2-4

cdr3_aa: CSGAPINEQFF
cdr3_nt: TGCAGCGGCGCCCCAATCAATGAGCAGTTCTTC
v_call: TRBV29-1
d_call: NA
clone_size: NA
j_call: TRBJ2-1

cdr3_aa: CASSLARGGEHEQFF
cdr3_nt: TGCGCCAGCAGCTTGGCTCGGGGTGGGGAACATGAGCAGTTCTTC
v_call: TRBV5-1
d_call: NA
clone_size: NA
j_call: TRBJ2-1

cdr3_aa: CASSISTGLTGELFF
cdr3_nt: TGTGCCAGCAGTATCTCGACAGGCCTCACCGGGGAGCTGTTTTTT
v_call: TRBV27
d_call: NA
clone_size: NA
j_call: TRBJ2-2

cdr3_aa: CASSVVQGGYTF
cdr3_nt: TGTGCCAGCAGCGTAGTACAGGGTGGCTACACCTTC
v_call: TRBV9
d_call: NA
clone_size: NA
j_call: TRBJ1-2

cdr3_aa: CATSTGSGANVLTF
cdr3_nt: TGTGCCACCAGCACAGGGTCAGGGGCCAACGTCCTGACTTTC
v_call: TRBV24-1
d_call: NA
clone_size: NA
j_call: TRBJ2-6

cdr3_aa: CATWGRGRNQPQHF
cdr3_nt: TGTGCCACCTGGGGGAGGGGTCGCAATCAGCCCCAGCATTTT
v_call: TRBV19
d_call: NA
clone_size: NA
j_call: TRBJ1-5

cdr3_aa: CASRGISGSTGELFF
cdr3_nt: TGTGCCAGCCGAGGTATTAGCGGGAGTACCGGGGAGCTGTTTTTT
v_call: TRBV7-6
d_call: TRBD2
clone_size: NA
j_call: TRBJ2-2

cdr3_aa: CASNKAGGSTDTQYF
cdr3_nt: TGTGCCAGCAACAAAGCGGGGGGGAGCACAGATACGCAGTATTTT
v_call: TRBV9
d_call: TRBD2
clone_size: NA
j_call: TRBJ2-3

cdr3_aa: CASTLDRGLNEQFF
cdr3_nt: TGCGCCAGCACCCTCGACAGGGGGCTTAATGAGCAGTTCTTC
v_call: TRBV5-1
d_call: TRBD1
clone_size: NA
j_call: TRBJ2-1

cdr3_aa: CASSGLLVGTQYF
cdr3_nt: TGTGCCAGCAGTGGGCTACTAGTTGGGACCCAGTACTTC
v_call: TRBV27
d_call: NA
clone_size: NA
j_call: TRBJ2-5

cdr3_aa: CASSQGQTYNEQFF
cdr3_nt: TGCGCCAGCAGCCAAGGACAGACATACAATGAGCAGTTCTTC
v_call: TRBV4-3
d_call: NA
clone_size: few
j_call: TRBJ2-1

cdr3_aa: CATSDPRDGGGNQPQHF
cdr3_nt: TGTGCCACCAGTGATCCCCGAGACGGAGGAGGCAATCAGCCCCAGCATTTT
v_call: TRBV24-1
d_call: NA
clone_size: NA
j_call: TRBJ1-5

cdr3_aa: CASSLDFAGGDSGYTF
cdr3_nt: TGTGCCAGCAGCTTAGATTTCGCAGGGGGCGATTCTGGCTACACCTTC
v_call: TRBV11-2
d_call: TRBD1
clone_size: NA
j_call: TRBJ1-2

cdr3_aa: CASSLSGTGTGELFF
cdr3_nt: TGTGCCAGCAGCTTAAGCGGGACGGGCACCGGGGAGCTGTTTTTT
v_call: TRBV11-3
d_call: TRBD2
clone_size: NA
j_call: TRBJ2-2

cdr3_aa: CAISESSGRTYEQYF
cdr3_nt: TGTGCCATCAGCGAGTCTAGCGGGAGGACCTACGAGCAGTACTTC
v_call: TRBV10-3
d_call: TRBD2
clone_size: NA
j_call: TRBJ2-7

cdr3_aa: CASSLTGLGEQYF
cdr3_nt: TGTGCCAGCAGCTTGACAGGGTTGGGGGAGCAGTACTTC
v_call: TRBV7-9
d_call: TRBD1
clone_size: NA
j_call: TRBJ2-7

cdr3_aa: CAWSKAGGPFNEQFF
cdr3_nt: TGTGCCTGGAGTAAAGCGGGAGGGCCATTCAATGAGCAGTTCTTC
v_call: TRBV30
d_call: TRBD2
clone_size: NA
j_call: TRBJ2-1

cdr3_aa: CASSYLLGGRQETQYF
cdr3_nt: TGTGCCAGCAGTTACCTCTTAGGGGGTCGTCAAGAGACCCAGTACTTC
v_call: TRBV6-5
d_call: NA
clone_size: NA
j_call: TRBJ2-5

cdr3_aa: CASSRFGTPFLNEKLFF
cdr3_nt: TGCGCCAGCAGCCGGTTCGGGACACCGTTTCTTAATGAAAAACTGTTTTTT
v_call: TRBV4-1
d_call: NA
clone_size: NA
j_call: TRBJ1-4

cdr3_aa: CASSLRDSGRTQYF
cdr3_nt: TGTGCCAGCAGCTTACGGGATAGCGGGAGGACCCAGTACTTC
v_call: TRBV7-9
d_call: TRBD2
clone_size: NA
j_call: TRBJ2-5

cdr3_aa: CASISPWGENSNQPQHF
cdr3_nt: TGTGCCAGCATTTCCCCCTGGGGGGAAAATAGCAATCAGCCCCAGCATTTT
v_call: TRBV28
d_call: NA
clone_size: few
j_call: TRBJ1-5

cdr3_aa: CASSYSTGRQETQYF
cdr3_nt: TGTGCCAGCAGTTACTCGACAGGCCGACAAGAGACCCAGTACTTC
v_call: TRBV6-5
d_call: NA
clone_size: NA
j_call: TRBJ2-5

cdr3_aa: CASSLNPQGSGSPLHF
cdr3_nt: TGTGCCAGCAGCTTAAATCCACAGGGAAGTGGGTCACCCCTCCACTTT
v_call: TRBV7-6
d_call: NA
clone_size: NA
j_call: TRBJ1-6

cdr3_aa: CASSLSSGNYGYTF
cdr3_nt: TGTGCCAGCAGCTTAAGCTCAGGCAACTATGGCTACACCTTC
v_call: TRBV7-9
d_call: NA
clone_size: few
j_call: TRBJ1-2

cdr3_aa: CASSPPYGGTYEQYF
cdr3_nt: TGTGCCAGCAGCCCACCTTACGGCGGGACCTACGAGCAGTACTTC
v_call: TRBV7-2
d_call: NA
clone_size: NA
j_call: TRBJ2-7

cdr3_aa: CASSLEGRGSPLHF
cdr3_nt: TGTGCCAGCAGTTTGGAGGGCCGGGGTTCACCCCTCCACTTT
v_call: TRBV27
d_call: NA
clone_size: NA
j_call: TRBJ1-6

cdr3_aa: CASSFGGTETQYF
cdr3_nt: TGTGCCAGCAGTTTCGGCGGCACGGAGACCCAGTACTTC
v_call: TRBV28
d_call: NA
clone_size: NA
j_call: TRBJ2-5

cdr3_aa: CASTPGGGNEKLFF
cdr3_nt: TGTGCCAGCACCCCAGGAGGCGGTAATGAAAAACTGTTTTTT
v_call: TRBV7-2
d_call: NA
clone_size: NA
j_call: TRBJ1-4

cdr3_aa: CASSLRTGPETQYF
cdr3_nt: TGTGCCAGCAGCCTTCGGACAGGGCCAGAGACCCAGTACTTC
v_call: TRBV4-2
d_call: TRBD1
clone_size: NA
j_call: TRBJ2-5

cdr3_aa: CASSHKAPYGYTF
cdr3_nt: TGTGCCAGCAGCCATAAAGCCCCATATGGCTACACCTTC
v_call: TRBV11-2
d_call: NA
clone_size: NA
j_call: TRBJ1-2

cdr3_aa: CASSFLQGVYGYTF
cdr3_nt: TGTGCCAGCAGCTTTCTACAGGGAGTCTATGGCTACACCTTC
v_call: TRBV5-6
d_call: NA
clone_size: few
j_call: TRBJ1-2

cdr3_aa: CASSSRVAERPYNEQFF
cdr3_nt: TGTGCCAGCAGCTCCCGAGTAGCAGAGAGACCCTACAATGAGCAGTTCTTC
v_call: TRBV7-2
d_call: NA
clone_size: NA
j_call: TRBJ2-1

cdr3_aa: CASSPSGLGANVLTF
cdr3_nt: TGTGCCAGCAGCCCCAGCGGATTGGGGGCCAACGTCCTGACTTTC
v_call: TRBV28
d_call: NA
clone_size: NA
j_call: TRBJ2-6